This record concerns one T cell receptor (beta chain) sequence. The sample is drawn from a study of cytomegalovirus exposure and HLA in healthy donors. The PCR was carried out with 60 Vbeta primers and 13 Jbeta primers. Produced via immunoSEQ multiplex PCR; TCRdb's table is partial and in-frame only. The sample consists of about 190,000 clones, 60% to 80% of them appearing once. The CDR3 runs to 15 residues. CDR1 and CDR2 from the germline V gene are MGHDK and SYGVNS. V gave up 2 bases and J gave up 6 bases, with 15 bases separating them. The V gene is TRBV25-1, the J gene TRBJ2-3; D is unclear. This sequence originates from a woman aged 25 to 45 in good health and CMV-seropositive. Sequencing was performed on PBMCs. The CDR3, as DNA: TGTGCCAGCAGTGAACCGGTCCCACTGTCGGATACGCAGTATTTT. Its protein product is CASSEPVPLSDTQYF.